The rows below give T cell receptor beta chains drawn from one sample of a study of spatial heterogeneity in lung cancer. TCRdb passed the 5' RACE reads through MiXCR, listing each CDR3 protein once. This repertoire shows approximately 56,000 distinct CDR3 sequences, 7.4% found once; its top ten account for less than 45%. The specimen was PBMCs, collected at follow-up. Receptors were obtained from a female donor with early-stage non-small cell lung cancer. Both conserved end residues are part of each CDR3. A D gene is named only where the DNA matches it firmly. Clone size is shown for a subset of rows, as once, few, many or a class of expanded clone.

V gene,D gene,J gene,clone size,CDR3 protein,CDR3 DNA
TRBV9,TRBD1,TRBJ2-1,many,CASSTQRDRSFREQFF,TGTGCCAGCAGCACCCAACGGGACAGATCCTTTAGGGAGCAGTTCTTC
TRBV7-2,.,TRBJ2-3,.,CASSSGTAQYF,TGTGCCAGCAGCTCCGGGACGGCGCAGTATTTT
TRBV28,TRBD1,TRBJ2-7,many,CASTLRTGPNYEQYF,TGTGCCAGCACCCTCAGGACAGGGCCTAACTACGAGCAGTACTTC
TRBV5-1,.,TRBJ2-3,.,CASSLPTSTDTQYF,TGCGCCAGCAGCTTGCCCACTAGCACAGATACGCAGTATTTT
TRBV2,TRBD2,TRBJ2-3,.,CASSVGRGATDTQYF,TGTGCCAGCAGTGTTGGGCGGGGGGCCACAGATACGCAGTATTTT
TRBV2,TRBD1,TRBJ2-7,many,CASSKDRGEQYF,TGTGCCAGCAGTAAGGACAGGGGGGAGCAGTACTTC
TRBV20-1,.,TRBJ1-1,.,CSASRKRAGTEAFF,TGCAGTGCTAGTAGGAAGAGGGCTGGCACTGAAGCTTTCTTT
TRBV18,.,TRBJ2-5,many,CATGSGQQETQYF,TGTGCCACCGGAAGCGGGCAACAGGAGACCCAGTACTTC
TRBV18,.,TRBJ1-4,.,CASSLDRHEKLFF,TGTGCCAGCTCACTAGATCGGCATGAAAAACTGTTTTTT
TRBV29-1,TRBD1,TRBJ1-2,few,CSVEGRGGLGYTF,TGCAGCGTTGAAGGGAGAGGGGGCCTTGGCTACACCTTC
TRBV9,TRBD2,TRBJ2-3,many,CASSATWAGGPTDTQYF,TGTGCCAGCAGCGCAACCTGGGCGGGGGGGCCCACAGATACGCAGTATTTT
TRBV12-3/TRBV12-4,TRBD1,TRBJ1-5,many,CASSSGRGGQPQHF,TGTGCCAGCAGTTCCGGCAGGGGGGGTCAGCCCCAGCATTTT
TRBV20-1,.,TRBJ1-4,few,CSASGPLKNEKLFF,TGCAGTGCTTCTGGACCTTTGAAGAATGAAAAACTGTTTTTT
TRBV6-2/TRBV6-3,TRBD1,TRBJ1-1,many,CASGYRGGGAFF,TGTGCCAGCGGATACAGGGGTGGCGGGGCTTTCTTT
TRBV7-7,.,TRBJ2-5,.,CASRTGLLGETQYF,TGTGCCAGCAGGACGGGACTCCTGGGCGAGACCCAGTACTTC
TRBV6-6,.,TRBJ1-1,few,CASSYSSTGNTEAFF,TGTGCCAGCAGTTACTCTAGCACAGGGAACACTGAAGCTTTCTTT
TRBV7-6,TRBD2,TRBJ2-2,.,CASSFRLAINTGELFF,TGTGCCAGCAGCTTCCGACTAGCCATTAACACCGGGGAGCTGTTTTTT
TRBV5-1,.,TRBJ1-1,few,CASSPGPENTEAFF,TGCGCCAGCAGCCCGGGGCCCGAGAACACTGAAGCTTTCTTT
TRBV2,.,TRBJ2-2,few,CASSRSLNTGELFF,TGTGCCAGCTCCAGGAGTTTGAACACCGGGGAGCTGTTTTTT
TRBV12-3/TRBV12-4,.,TRBJ2-2,many,CASSPPPLNTGELFF,TGTGCCAGCAGTCCGCCCCCGTTGAACACCGGGGAGCTGTTTTTT
TRBV6-5,.,TRBJ1-2,.,CASSYPAGEGYGYTF,TGTGCCAGCAGTTACCCCGCGGGCGAGGGCTATGGCTACACCTTC
TRBV2,.,TRBJ2-3,.,CASRLGVRTDTQYF,TGTGCCAGCAGGCTAGGGGTCCGGACAGATACGCAGTATTTT
TRBV7-2,.,TRBJ1-1,many,CASSLQGVDTEAFF,TGTGCCAGCAGCCTGCAGGGTGTCGACACTGAAGCTTTCTTT
TRBV29-1,.,TRBJ2-1,many,CSVLSGTLSYNEQFF,TGCAGCGTCTTGTCCGGGACCCTCTCCTACAATGAGCAGTTCTTC
TRBV27,.,TRBJ1-5,few,CASSLGQGFNQPQHF,TGTGCCAGCAGTTTAGGGCAGGGGTTCAATCAGCCCCAGCATTTT
TRBV6-7,.,TRBJ2-7,few,CASSYTGQPYEQYF,TGTGCCAGCAGTTACACCGGACAGCCCTACGAGCAGTACTTC
TRBV10-3,.,TRBJ2-1,many,CAISEGQADNEQFF,TGTGCCATCAGTGAGGGTCAGGCCGACAATGAGCAGTTCTTC
TRBV6-2/TRBV6-3,.,TRBJ2-3,many,CATNGGGTDTQYF,TGTGCCACCAACGGGGGAGGCACAGATACGCAGTATTTT